This T cell receptor beta chain was recovered during a study of regulatory T cells in long-lasting Graves disease (dated by TCRdb to the early 2020s). Some background on the complete study: Persistent Graves' disease was defined as antithyroid drug treatment for over 5 years with persistently positive TSH receptor autoantibodies. Persistent Graves' disease patients were compared with newly diagnosed Graves' disease patients by peripheral blood TCR sequencing and RNA sequencing. The study took place in China and was registered as a clinical trial. A total of around 35 samples underwent TCR sequencing, from around 13 patients with persistent Graves' disease and 20 or so patients with newly diagnosed Graves' disease. In the clinical cohort, patients with persistent Graves' disease had used antithyroid drugs for an average of about 10.3 years.

The time point label here, explained by the study, means: persistent/refractory GD, antithyroid drugs over 5 years with positive TRAb. RNA was extracted from PBMCs in TRIzol for both TCR sequencing and RNA sequencing. The diagnosis of Graves' disease was made according to American Thyroid Association guidelines. Patients for the study were recruited at an endocrinology department in Xi'an, China. Each patient gave 9 to 10 milliliters of peripheral blood, collected in an EDTA anticoagulant tube. Ficoll Paque Plus density gradient separation was used to isolate PBMCs, and no further T cell sorting was done. An Agilent 2100 Bioanalyzer and agarose gel were used to check RNA quality, while a NanoDrop 2000 measured RNA concentration. To note about this clonotype: It lacks a known antigen. The record has no base qualities; no much larger clone is one base away.

On the study overall, not on this receptor specifically: More public clonotypes were shared among persistent patients (roughly 2,900) than among newly diagnosed patients (over 900). The small sample size was acknowledged by the authors as a limitation that may reduce accuracy. The study examined only peripheral blood because the primary lesion, thyroid tissue, could not be accessed. Sequencing and analysis were restricted to the TCR beta chain. Compared with newly diagnosed patients, patients with persistent Graves' disease had lower TCR Shannon entropy and fewer highly expanded clones, which suggests clonal expansion. Persistent disease showed preferential use of TRBV28, TRBJ1-2 and TRBJ2-5, whereas newly diagnosed disease favored TRBV20-1 and TRBJ2-1.

The method behind the library was multiplex PCR. Instrument on record: Illumina HiSeq 4000. iRepertoire HTBI primers and Arm-PCR amplification of CDR3 regions were used to construct TCR beta libraries. PCR products were gel purified before sequencing. On the authors' methods: Gene usage analysis of CDR3 amino acid clonotypes relied on the 55 to 80 TRBV and 14 TRBJ segments identified across samples. Filtered high-quality paired reads were merged into contigs using COPE and FqMerger. BLAST was used to align contigs to IMGT TRBV, TRBD and TRBJ reference genes, and CDR3 was defined according to IMGT. Any clonotype with a frequency above 0.1% was classified as a highly expanded clone. Repertoire diversity was measured by Shannon entropy, and V-J evenness by the Gini coefficient. A clonotype was considered public if more than one individual shared it. TCRdb trimmed the raw reads at Q25, called clones with MiXCR and kept productive beta chains. Each entry is one CDR3 protein sequence, shown with its most common DNA and genes. None of the V and J calls come from the authors' own analysis; TCRdb made them. The sample yields about half a million distinct CDR3 sequences; approximately 22% were counted once. The ten largest clones add up to about 12% of the sample.

CDR1 and CDR2 are read off the germline V gene as SQVTM and ANQGSEA. The CDR3 numbers 14 residues from cysteine through phenylalanine. Just the 42-base CDR3 DNA is kept, in frame starting at base 1. For this chain, trimming is 6 bases at the V end and 8 bases at the J end, and the number of junction bases without a gene match is 12. This clonotype was sampled from a female donor with Graves disease. The material was peripheral blood mononuclear cells (PBMCs), obtained when the disease was refractory, from a patient treated with antithyroid drugs. The rearranged chain carries TRBV29-1 and TRBJ1-4, with TRBD1 matching 7 junction bases. The encoded CDR3 is CSVGRQGRGEKLFF. The DNA reads TGCAGCGTGGGAAGACAGGGCCGTGGGGAAAAACTGTTTTTT.